These 8 T cell receptor beta chains were sequenced from one sample in a study of blood T cell repertoires in COVID-19. Here immunoSEQ multiplex PCR was the method, and the copy in TCRdb shows in-frame clones only, minus some. The sample lists about 300,000 clones, approximately 84% seen once, with more than 1.4% in the top ten. Sequencing was performed on peripheral blood. These receptors originate from a human donor with COVID-19, enrolled during active disease. The donor label of this sample is uncertain.

The chain joins TRBV5-1 to TRBJ2-5; 10 bases agree with TRBD1. V trimming: 4 bases; J trimming: 2 bases; junction bases outside the gene matches: 8. Germline V gene sequence: CDR1 SGHRS, CDR2 YFSETQ. The CDR3 runs to 16 residues. CDR3 nucleotides: TGCGCCAGCAGCCGGGACAGGGGACCCCCACAAGAGACCCAGTACTTC. Translation: CASSRDRGPPQETQYF.

In DNA form, the CDR3 reads TGTGCCACCTCGGGACAGGTCTATAATTCACCCCTCCACTTT. Translation: CATSGQVYNSPLHF. This chain links TRBV28 with TRBJ1-6; 8 bases agree with TRBD1. J gave up 3 bases and V 10 bases, and 5 bases lay outside the gene matches. CDR1 is MDHEN, CDR2 SYDVKM, per germline. This CDR3 is 14 amino acids long.

This clone was seen a few times. The chain recombines TRBV6-5 with TRBJ2-7; D unclear. V lost 0 bases, J lost 4 bases, and 13 bases lay in between. Germline assignment: CDR1 MNHEY and CDR2 SVGAGI. This CDR3 contains 15 residues. The chain's CDR3 is CASSYSYSRQYEQYF. CDR3 sequence (DNA): TGTGCCAGCAGTTACTCGTACTCCCGACAATACGAGCAGTACTTC.

Remarks on this clone: The germline gene is not matched at one end of the junction; a read error may be the cause. This sequence joins TRBV3-1 (or the pseudogene TRBV3-2) and TRBJ1-1, with D possibly TRBD1 on 6 matching bases. Germline CDR1 LGHDT, CDR2 YNNKEL (reference sequence). This CDR3 has 12 amino acids. Written as DNA, the CDR3 is TGTGCCAGCAGCCAAGATCTTACAGGGCGAGCGTTT. It translates to CASSQDLTGRAF.

This rearrangement joins TRBV10-3 to TRBJ1-5; D possibly corresponds to TRBD1 (5 bases). Trimming took 1 base from V and 1 from J, leaving 14 bases between them. The germline V gene encodes CDR1 ENHRY and CDR2 SYGVKD. The CDR3 extends over 17 amino acids. In DNA, the CDR3 is TGTGCCATCAGTGAGTACGGACGGGACTTGAGCAATCAGCCCCAGCATTTT. It is translated as CAISEYGRDLSNQPQHF.

The genes are TRBV5-1 and TRBJ1-1, with D possibly being TRBD1 (6 bases). Trimming stripped 2 bases from V and 1 base from J, with 9 bases between. The germline V gene encodes CDR1 SGHRS and CDR2 YFSETQ. There are 14 residues in the CDR3. The CDR3 coding sequence is TGCGCCAGCAGCTTACACAGGGAGAACACTGAAGCTTTCTTT. The encoded protein is CASSLHRENTEAFF.

The V call is TRBV14, the J call TRBJ2-2; D is ambiguous. The V and J ends lost 1 base and 1 base respectively, with 4 bases between them. CDR3 length equals 14 residues. Germline CDR1 SGHDN, CDR2 FVKESK. CDR3 DNA: TGTGCCAGCAGCCAAGCCAGGAACACCGGGGAGCTGTTTTTT. Translated: CASSQARNTGELFF.

The chain uses TRBV5-1 and TRBJ1-1; weak D call: TRBD1 (6 bases). V was trimmed by 0 bases and J by 3 bases, leaving 15 bases between them. Germline-derived CDR1 and CDR2 are SGHRS and YFSETQ. The CDR3 totals 16 residues. DNA for the CDR3: TGCGCCAGCAGCTTGGAGGGCAGGGGTTGGGACACTGAAGCTTTCTTT. It encodes CASSLEGRGWDTEAFF.